This T cell receptor beta chain was identified in a study of blood T cell repertoires in COVID-19. Study-level information: From T cells, B-cell-depleted T cells, or PBMCs came the material, which was cDNA or gDNA.

The CDR3 has 13 residues. The germline V gene has CDR1 SGHDT and CDR2 YYEEEE. V was pared by 4 bases and J by 5 bases, with 12 bases between. This table comes from immunoSEQ multiplex PCR, and its TCRdb copy is limited to in-frame clones, with some not included. Of about 46,000 clones listed, about 87% are singletons. This clonotype originated in a man aged 50-60 years with acute or convalescent COVID-19. The sample was peripheral blood. J is TRBJ1-2 and V is TRBV5-6; no definite D call. CDR3 region: CASSPLRPYGYTF. The CDR3 coding sequence is TGTGCCAGCAGCCCCCTACGCCCATATGGCTACACCTTC.